This T cell receptor (beta chain) was captured by sequencing in a study of cytomegalovirus exposure and HLA in healthy donors. In the PCR, 60 Vbeta and 13 Jbeta primers were used. The method was immunoSEQ multiplex PCR; TCRdb's version includes in-frame clones alone and lacks a portion of them. The data contain about 140,000 clones, approximately 80% of them singletons. The CDR3 is 17 amino acids. The germline gives CDR1 LNHNV, CDR2 YYDKDF (reference sequence). The junction had 7 bases not matched to a gene; V was cut back by 0 bases and J by 10 bases. Findings of the study overall: Most of the TCR beta V segments (in an earlier analysis) were productive either about 87% or about 30% of the time.

About this clone itself: Its antigen is undetermined.

The source material was PBMCs. The rearrangement links TRBV15 to TRBJ1-6; 12 bases fit TRBD1. The receptor was isolated from a woman in her forties in good health and CMV-seropositive. This chain's CDR3 is CATSRDRGQGASSPLHF. CDR3 in DNA: TGTGCCACCAGCAGAGATCGGGGACAGGGGGCTTCCTCACCCCTCCACTTT.